The table lists the clone carrying this TCR beta chain with a count of one. Its antigen remains unidentified. V lost 1 base, J lost 0 bases, and 10 bases lay in between. The CDR3 consists of 16 residues. Germline V CDR1 and CDR2: SGHNT, YYREEE (reference sequence). These data originate in a study of shared clonotypes between healthy human individuals. Study-wide points: Non-shared clonotypes were found to have lower generation probabilities than the clonotypes that were shared by all four of the sorted-subset donors.

Using immunoSEQ multiplex PCR, the repertoire was profiled, and TCRdb retains in-frame clones only, with some absent. The sample contains approximately 2.5 million clones, over 85% of which appear only once. This clonotype was sampled from a young man in good health. Some clones in this sample may be carry-over from other donors' samples. The rearrangement links TRBV5-4 to TRBJ2-2; D is undetermined. The sample taken for sequencing was naive CD4+ T cells from PBMCs. Noted subset: CD45RA+ positively selected. CDR3 bases: TGTGCCAGCAGCTTGTCCCCCGACGCGAACACCGGGGAGCTGTTTTTT. Translating gives CASSLSPDANTGELFF. Full variable domain (rest looked up from reference TRBV5-4 and TRBJ2-2): ETGVTQSPTHLIKTRGQQVTLRCSSQSGHNTVSWYQQALGQGPQFIFQYYREEENGRGNFPPRFSGLQFPNYSSELNVNALELDDSALYLCASSLSPDANTGELFFGEGSRLTVL.